This T cell receptor beta chain was found in a study of OX40 agonist ivuxolimab in advanced cancers. Looking at the study overall: Hepatocellular carcinoma, melanoma, renal cell or head and neck cancer affected the dose-escalation patients. Of the patients, three showed partial responses, one with hepatocellular carcinoma and two with cutaneous melanoma.

This clone was seen a handful of times. Trimming left V 5 bases short and J 0 bases short, with 4 bases between. The CDR3 is 11 residues long. The germline gives CDR1 SQVTM, CDR2 ANQGSEA. Profiled with immunoSEQ multiplex PCR; TCRdb holds only in-frame clones, not every one. The sample holds fewer than 70,000 clones; 83% are singletons and the top ten take roughly 2.8%. Sequencing was performed on CD4+ or CD8+ T cells sorted from blood, taken in a trial of the OX40 agonist ivuxolimab. The chain carries TRBV29-1 and TRBJ1-1; no clear D gene. This receptor was identified in an adult with an advanced solid tumor such as melanoma, head and neck, liver or kidney cancer. CDR3 in amino acids: CSVRMNTEAFF. The CDR3 nucleotides are TGCAGCGTTAGGATGAACACTGAAGCTTTCTTT.